These T cell receptor beta chains were read from a single sample in a study of human T cells and chemical hapten exposure. TCRdb redid the calling of the 5' RACE reads with MiXCR, one entry per CDR3 protein. The table records under 85,000 distinct CDR3 sequences, 7.7% of them present only once. The receptors shown here come from a male donor in good health. Both conserved end residues are part of each CDR3. Fields, in order: CDR3 protein, CDR3 DNA, clone size, J gene, V gene, D gene. D genes are given only for firm matches. Clone size, where shown, is once, few, many, or a class for clones that have expanded.

CASSSDRWGAEQFF | TGTGCCAGCAGCTCGGACAGGTGGGGGGCTGAGCAGTTCTTC | NA | TRBJ2-1 | TRBV5-6 | NA
CAWSGGAVFRTDTQYF | TGTGCCTGGAGTGGGGGAGCGGTCTTTAGGACAGATACGCAGTATTTT | NA | TRBJ2-3 | TRBV30 | NA
CAISESVGGRAHEQYF | TGTGCCATCAGTGAGTCGGTAGGGGGCAGGGCCCACGAGCAGTACTTC | NA | TRBJ2-7 | TRBV10-3 | TRBD1
CASSSSTGHPYEQYF | TGTGCCAGCAGTTCCTCGACGGGGCATCCCTACGAGCAGTACTTC | NA | TRBJ2-7 | TRBV6-6 | NA
CASSQEKGAQYEQYF | TGTGCCAGCAGCCAAGAAAAGGGGGCGCAGTACGAGCAGTACTTC | few | TRBJ2-7 | TRBV3-1 | TRBD1
CAIKQGDEQFF | TGTGCCATCAAGCAGGGGGACGAGCAGTTCTTC | many | TRBJ2-1 | TRBV10-3 | TRBD1
CASSWRRGESTDTQYF | TGTGCCAGCAGCTGGCGGCGGGGGGAGAGCACAGATACGCAGTATTTT | many | TRBJ2-3 | TRBV7-8 | TRBD2
CASRAWVRDEKLFF | TGTGCCAGCAGGGCTTGGGTACGGGATGAAAAACTGTTTTTT | many | TRBJ1-4 | TRBV6-1 | NA
CASSSPLGTSGNPSYNEQFF | TGTGCCAGCAGTTCCCCTTTAGGGACTAGCGGGAACCCTTCCTACAATGAGCAGTTCTTC | NA | TRBJ2-1 | TRBV6-2/TRBV6-3 | TRBD2
CASSDHPNQPQHF | TGTGCCAGCAGCGACCACCCTAATCAGCCCCAGCATTTT | many | TRBJ1-5 | TRBV14 | NA
CASRLSSTDTQYF | TGTGCCAGCCGGTTGTCTAGCACAGATACGCAGTATTTT | few | TRBJ2-3 | TRBV6-2/TRBV6-3 | NA
CSARPQGSYEQYF | TGCAGCGCCCGGCCACAGGGCTCCTACGAGCAGTACTTC | many | TRBJ2-7 | TRBV29-1 | NA
CASSLARASGSHWNEQFF | TGTGCCAGCAGCTTAGCGCGGGCTAGCGGGTCTCACTGGAATGAGCAGTTCTTC | few | TRBJ2-1 | TRBV7-2 | TRBD2
CASSPYISGGDEKLFF | TGTGCCAGCTCACCCTATATATCTGGGGGCGATGAAAAACTGTTTTTT | NA | TRBJ1-4 | TRBV18 | NA
CASSRSPDRGNTEAFF | TGTGCCAGCAGTCGATCTCCGGACAGGGGGAACACTGAAGCTTTCTTT | many | TRBJ1-1 | TRBV2 | TRBD1
CASSKGQLNTGELFF | TGTGCCAGCAGCAAGGGGCAGCTGAACACCGGGGAGCTGTTTTTT | NA | TRBJ2-2 | TRBV6-2/TRBV6-3 | NA
CASSQEASSSPLHF | TGTGCCAGCAGCCAAGAGGCCAGCTCCTCACCCCTCCACTTT | few | TRBJ1-6 | TRBV3-1 | NA
CAGDEGTDTQYF | TGTGCCGGAGATGAGGGCACAGATACGCAGTATTTT | many | TRBJ2-3 | TRBV2 | NA
CSARLRDNQETQYF | TGCAGTGCTAGGCTCCGGGACAACCAAGAGACCCAGTACTTC | few | TRBJ2-5 | TRBV20-1 | NA
CASSLERQLDTTTNEKLFF | TGCGCCAGCAGCTTGGAGCGGCAGTTGGATACTACAACTAATGAAAAACTGTTTTTT | many | TRBJ1-4 | TRBV5-1 | NA
CASSRVSTDTQYF | TGCGCCAGCAGCCGGGTTAGCACAGATACGCAGTATTTT | NA | TRBJ2-3 | TRBV5-1 | NA
CASSPQEAEGYTF | TGTGCCAGCTCACCACAGGAGGCTGAAGGCTACACCTTC | NA | TRBJ1-2 | TRBV18 | NA
CASSADRGRNYGYTF | TGTGCCAGCAGCGCGGACAGGGGGAGGAACTATGGCTACACCTTC | NA | TRBJ1-2 | TRBV9 | TRBD1
CASSSPPGGMFF | TGTGCCAGCAGCTCCCCGCCAGGGGGGATGTTCTTC | many | TRBJ2-1 | TRBV3-1 | NA
CASSRDSSYGYTF | TGTGCCAGCTCACGGGACAGCAGCTATGGCTACACCTTC | few | TRBJ1-2 | TRBV18 | TRBD1
CASSFALRNEQFF | TGTGCCAGCAGCTTCGCGCTACGTAATGAGCAGTTCTTC | many | TRBJ2-1 | TRBV7-2 | NA
CASSSTPGQLVTDTQYF | TGTGCCAGCAGTTCAACCCCGGGACAACTAGTCACAGATACGCAGTATTTT | few | TRBJ2-3 | TRBV6-5 | NA
CSARGTSGRSYNEQFF | TGCAGTGCTCGCGGGACTAGCGGGAGGTCCTACAATGAGCAGTTCTTC | many | TRBJ2-1 | TRBV20-1 | TRBD2
CASSQEGWGQGSEKLFF | TGCGCCAGCAGCCAAGAAGGTTGGGGACAGGGGAGTGAAAAACTGTTTTTT | NA | TRBJ1-4 | TRBV4-1 | TRBD1
CASKGVFTYNEQFF | TGTGCCAGCAAGGGCGTCTTTACCTACAATGAGCAGTTCTTC | NA | TRBJ2-1 | TRBV7-9 | NA
CASSPLPGTGIGNTGELFF | TGTGCCAGCTCACCCCTTCCCGGGACAGGGATTGGCAACACCGGGGAGCTGTTTTTT | many | TRBJ2-2 | TRBV18 | TRBD1
CASSLTGGFYYGYTF | TGCGCCAGCAGCTTAACAGGGGGTTTCTACTATGGCTACACCTTC | NA | TRBJ1-2 | TRBV5-1 | TRBD1
CASSQLADVYNEQFF | TGCGCCAGCAGCCAATTAGCGGATGTCTACAATGAGCAGTTCTTC | few | TRBJ2-1 | TRBV4-1 | NA
CASSSRGLNTEAFF | TGCGCCAGCAGCAGTCGGGGCCTTAACACTGAAGCTTTCTTT | NA | TRBJ1-1 | TRBV5-1 | NA
CASSLQEGYGYTF | TGTGCCAGCAGTTTGCAGGAGGGCTATGGCTACACCTTC | few | TRBJ1-2 | TRBV27 | NA
CSARSRDRGLVYGYTF | TGCAGTGCTAGATCCCGGGACAGGGGGCTGGTCTATGGCTACACCTTC | many | TRBJ1-2 | TRBV20-1 | TRBD1
CASSQGSNYGYTF | TGTGCCAGCAGCCAAGGGAGTAACTATGGCTACACCTTC | few | TRBJ1-2 | TRBV7-3 | NA
CASSFGGRPYEQYF | TGTGCCAGCAGCTTCGGAGGGCGACCCTACGAGCAGTACTTC | NA | TRBJ2-7 | TRBV7-2 | NA
CASSIGPQETQYF | TGTGCCAGCAGCATCGGACCCCAAGAGACCCAGTACTTC | many | TRBJ2-5 | TRBV7-3 | NA
CASSLTLSYNEQFF | TGTGCCAGCAGTTTAACCCTGTCCTACAATGAGCAGTTCTTC | few | TRBJ2-1 | TRBV27 | NA
CSAYLAVNTEAFF | TGCAGTGCTTACCTGGCAGTGAACACTGAAGCTTTCTTT | few | TRBJ1-1 | TRBV20-1 | NA
CASSLEGGHTEAFF | TGTGCCAGCAGCTTAGAAGGGGGCCACACTGAAGCTTTCTTT | few | TRBJ1-1 | TRBV7-9 | TRBD1
CASSYSDRARTDTQYF | TGTGCCAGCAGCTACTCCGACAGGGCGCGCACAGATACGCAGTATTTT | NA | TRBJ2-3 | TRBV7-8 | TRBD1
CSATIRATPYEQYF | TGCAGTGCTACTATTAGGGCGACCCCCTACGAGCAGTACTTC | few | TRBJ2-7 | TRBV20-1 | NA
CASSVGPYSHEQYF | TGTGCCAGCAGCGTAGGGCCTTACTCCCACGAGCAGTACTTC | NA | TRBJ2-7 | TRBV9 | NA
CASSYGGANQPQHF | TGTGCCAGCAGTTACGGGGGGGCCAATCAGCCCCAGCATTTT | few | TRBJ1-5 | TRBV6-6 | NA
CASSLGGASTEAFF | TGTGCCAGCAGCTTAGGCGGGGCTAGCACTGAAGCTTTCTTT | few | TRBJ1-1 | TRBV7-9 | NA
CASSLVENEQFF | TGTGCCAGCAGCTTAGTCGAGAATGAGCAGTTCTTC | NA | TRBJ2-1 | TRBV11-3 | NA
CASSPRPGRDEQYF | TGTGCCAGTAGTCCACGTCCAGGGAGAGACGAGCAGTACTTC | NA | TRBJ2-7 | TRBV19 | NA
CASSPTGGGEQYF | TGTGCCAGCTCACCGACAGGGGGGGGAGAGCAGTACTTC | few | TRBJ2-7 | TRBV18 | TRBD1
CSARAYSEGRQPQHF | TGCAGTGCTAGAGCTTACAGTGAGGGGCGTCAGCCCCAGCATTTT | few | TRBJ1-5 | TRBV20-1 | NA
CASSATGESNQPQHF | TGTGCCAGCAGTGCCACAGGGGAGAGCAATCAGCCCCAGCATTTT | few | TRBJ1-5 | TRBV6-2/TRBV6-3 | TRBD1
CASRAGTGWANTDTQYF | TGTGCCAGCAGGGCCGGGACAGGGTGGGCGAACACAGATACGCAGTATTTT | few | TRBJ2-3 | TRBV2 | TRBD1
CASSPREEIEQFF | TGTGCCAGCAGTCCCAGGGAGGAGATTGAGCAGTTCTTC | few | TRBJ2-1 | TRBV12-3/TRBV12-4 | NA
CASSEAGSTNEKLFF | TGTGCCAGCAGTGAAGCAGGGTCAACTAATGAAAAACTGTTTTTT | NA | TRBJ1-4 | TRBV2 | NA
CASSSGKGDSNQPQHF | TGTGCCAGCAGCAGCGGGAAGGGGGATAGCAATCAGCCCCAGCATTTT | few | TRBJ1-5 | TRBV7-9 | NA
CASSQAGGSNTEAFF | TGTGCCAGCAGCCAAGCAGGGGGCTCGAACACTGAAGCTTTCTTT | many | TRBJ1-1 | TRBV3-1 | TRBD1